This TCR beta chain was recovered during a study of long-term antiretroviral therapy in people with HIV. Study-wide results and limits: Even long-term ART left TRB diversity below transplant donor controls, despite gains.

V was pared by 0 bases and J by 8 bases, with 14 bases between. The CDR3 spans 15 residues. The germline CDR1 and CDR2 sequences are LNHNV and YYDKDF (reference sequence). Comment on this clone: Its antigen is unidentified.

Sequencing used immunoSEQ v3.0 at survey level. Researchers set sequencing to target roughly 40,000-50,000 T-cell genomes per sample. Measured with immunoSEQ multiplex PCR; TCRdb has only the in-frame clones, and not every one. The table shows about 12,000 clones, with about 83% occurring only once. The J gene is TRBJ2-1, the V gene TRBV15; maybe TRBD1 (6 bases). The clonotype comes from a man aged 35 to 55 with HIV. Material: unsorted PBMCs, obtained 3.4 years after starting antiretroviral therapy. The chain's CDR3 is CATSRDRQGSDEQFF. The CDR3 DNA sequence: TGTGCCACCAGCAGAGATAGGCAGGGGTCGGATGAGCAGTTCTTC.